This entry features one T cell receptor (beta chain) sequence. Its specificity is not known. This sample stems from a study of PD-1 blockade in classical Hodgkin lymphoma. The V segment lost 4 bases and the J segment 3 bases; nucleotides outside the gene matches: 8. The CDR3 contains 15 residues. The germline V gene encodes CDR1 SGDLS and CDR2 YYNGEE. Clones were sequenced by immunoSEQ multiplex PCR, and TCRdb holds only the in-frame ones, with some missing. The sample consists of some 4,500 clones, about 61% of them appearing once. Study observations and caveats: Patients who responded completely had about the same baseline diversity as newly diagnosed patients.

Time point specified: cycle 4 day 1 (C4D1), after less than seven weeks of nivolumab. Each and every patient relapsed after autologous stem cell transplantation, and patients got differing brentuximab vedotin exposure. Material: peripheral blood mononuclear cells (PBMCs), obtained before the fourth cycle of nivolumab. The receptor was derived from a human donor with classical Hodgkin lymphoma. The rearrangement uses TRBV9 and TRBJ1-1; 8 bases line up with TRBD1. CDR3 region: CASSPRTGSDTEAFF. CDR3 DNA sequence: TGTGCCAGCAGCCCACGGACAGGGTCGGACACTGAAGCTTTCTTT.